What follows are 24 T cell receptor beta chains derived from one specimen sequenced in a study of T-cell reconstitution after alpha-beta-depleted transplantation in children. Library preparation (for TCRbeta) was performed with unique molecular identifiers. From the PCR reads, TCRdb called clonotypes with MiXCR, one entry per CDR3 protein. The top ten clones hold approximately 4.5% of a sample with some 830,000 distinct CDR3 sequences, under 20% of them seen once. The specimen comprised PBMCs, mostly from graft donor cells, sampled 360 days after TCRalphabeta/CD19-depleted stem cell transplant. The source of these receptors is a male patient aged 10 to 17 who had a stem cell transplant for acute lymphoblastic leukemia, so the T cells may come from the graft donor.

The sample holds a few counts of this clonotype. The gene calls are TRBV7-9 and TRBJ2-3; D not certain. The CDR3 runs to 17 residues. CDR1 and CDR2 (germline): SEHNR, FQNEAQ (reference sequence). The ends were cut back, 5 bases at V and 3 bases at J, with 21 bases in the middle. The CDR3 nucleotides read TGTGCCAGCAGCCTAATGGCCTTTACCGAGTTTACAGATACGCAGTATTTT. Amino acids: CASSLMAFTEFTDTQYF.

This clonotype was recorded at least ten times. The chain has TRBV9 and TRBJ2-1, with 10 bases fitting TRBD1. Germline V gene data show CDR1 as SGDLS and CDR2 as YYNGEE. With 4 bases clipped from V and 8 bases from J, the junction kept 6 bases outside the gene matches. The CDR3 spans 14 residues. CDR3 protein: CASSPRDRGYEQFF. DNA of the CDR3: TGTGCCAGCAGCCCCCGGGACAGGGGCTATGAGCAGTTCTTC.

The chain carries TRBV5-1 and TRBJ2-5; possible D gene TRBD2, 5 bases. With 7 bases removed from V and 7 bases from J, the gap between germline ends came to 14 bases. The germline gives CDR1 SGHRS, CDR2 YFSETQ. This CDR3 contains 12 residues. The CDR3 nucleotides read TGCGCCAGCTATGGGTACGGAGGGACCCAGTACTTC. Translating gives CASYGYGGTQYF.

CDR3 sequence (DNA): TGCGCCAGCAGCTTGTGGACCGGGACAGGGGGGGTAGATACGCAGTATTTT. It specifies CASSLWTGTGGVDTQYF. The genes are TRBV5-1 and TRBJ2-3; 11 bases are a match to TRBD1. V lost 1 base and J lost 5; bases outside the gene matches: 9. The CDR3 is made up of 17 amino acids. The germline gives CDR1 SGHRS, CDR2 YFSETQ.

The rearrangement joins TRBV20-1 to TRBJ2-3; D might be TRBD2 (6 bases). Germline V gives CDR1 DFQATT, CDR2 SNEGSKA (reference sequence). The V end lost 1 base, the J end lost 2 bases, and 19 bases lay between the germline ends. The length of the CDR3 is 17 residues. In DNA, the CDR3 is TGCAGTGCTAGAGGGGGACCGGGACTTCGCCCCACAGATACGCAGTATTTT. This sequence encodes CSARGGPGLRPTDTQYF.

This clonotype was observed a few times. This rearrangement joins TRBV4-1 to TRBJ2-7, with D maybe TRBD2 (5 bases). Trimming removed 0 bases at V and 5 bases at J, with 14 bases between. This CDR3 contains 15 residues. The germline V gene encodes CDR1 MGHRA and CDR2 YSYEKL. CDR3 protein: CASSQERLVSDEQYF. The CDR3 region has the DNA TGCGCCAGCAGCCAAGAGAGGCTAGTTAGCGACGAGCAGTACTTC.

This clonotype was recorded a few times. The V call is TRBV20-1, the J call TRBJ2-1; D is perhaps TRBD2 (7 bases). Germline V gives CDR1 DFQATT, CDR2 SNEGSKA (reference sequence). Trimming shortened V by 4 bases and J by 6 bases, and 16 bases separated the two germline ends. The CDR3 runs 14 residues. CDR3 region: CSAIWGGAGNEQFF. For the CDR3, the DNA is TGCAGTGCTATCTGGGGGGGCGCAGGCAATGAGCAGTTCTTC.

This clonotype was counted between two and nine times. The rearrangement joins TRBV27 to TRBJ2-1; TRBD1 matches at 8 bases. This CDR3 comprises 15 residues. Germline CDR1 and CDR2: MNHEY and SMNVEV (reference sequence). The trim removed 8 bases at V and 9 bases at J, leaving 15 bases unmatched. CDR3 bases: TGTGCCAGCCGCGACGACAGGGGAGGACTGGGTGAGCAGTTCTTC. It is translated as CASRDDRGGLGEQFF.

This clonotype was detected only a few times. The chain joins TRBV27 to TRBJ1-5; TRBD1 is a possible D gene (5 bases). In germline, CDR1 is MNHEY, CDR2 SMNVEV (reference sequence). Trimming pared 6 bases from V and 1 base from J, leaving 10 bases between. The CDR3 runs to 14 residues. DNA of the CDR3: TGTGCCAGCAGCTGGGGGGTAAGCAATCAGCCCCAGCATTTT. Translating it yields CASSWGVSNQPQHF.

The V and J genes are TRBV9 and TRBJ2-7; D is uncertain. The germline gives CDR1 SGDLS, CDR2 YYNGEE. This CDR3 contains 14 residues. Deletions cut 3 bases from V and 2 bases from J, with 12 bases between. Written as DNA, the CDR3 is TGTGCCAGCAGCGCCCTCACACATCCCTACGAGCAGTACTTC. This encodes CASSALTHPYEQYF.

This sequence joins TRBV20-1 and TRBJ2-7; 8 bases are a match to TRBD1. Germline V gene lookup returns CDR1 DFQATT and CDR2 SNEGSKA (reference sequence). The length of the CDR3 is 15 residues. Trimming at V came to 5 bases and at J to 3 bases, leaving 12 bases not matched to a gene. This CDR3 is CSAHKPGTGLYEQYF. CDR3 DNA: TGCAGTGCTCACAAACCAGGGACAGGCCTCTACGAGCAGTACTTC.

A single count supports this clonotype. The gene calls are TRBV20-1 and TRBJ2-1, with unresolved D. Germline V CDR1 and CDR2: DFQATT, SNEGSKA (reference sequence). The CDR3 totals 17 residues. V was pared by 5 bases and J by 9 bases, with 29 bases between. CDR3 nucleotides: TGCAGTGCTCCGGCCCGGGCTACTACGTTGGTGACCTTTGAGCAGTTCTTC. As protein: CSAPARATTLVTFEQFF.

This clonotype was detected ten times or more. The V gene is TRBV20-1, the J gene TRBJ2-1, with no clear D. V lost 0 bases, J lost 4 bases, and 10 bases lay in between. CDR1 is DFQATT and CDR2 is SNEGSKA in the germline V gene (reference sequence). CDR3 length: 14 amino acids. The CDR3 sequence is CSARDLIRYNEQFF. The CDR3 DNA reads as TGCAGTGCTAGAGACCTAATCCGGTACAATGAGCAGTTCTTC.

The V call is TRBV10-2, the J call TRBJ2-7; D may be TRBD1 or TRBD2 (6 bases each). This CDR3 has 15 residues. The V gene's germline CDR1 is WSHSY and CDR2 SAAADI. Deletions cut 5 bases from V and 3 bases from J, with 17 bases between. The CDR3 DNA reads TGCGCCAGCAGTCTCGGGGGCAGGGTGGTCTACGAGCAGTACTTC. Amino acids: CASSLGGRVVYEQYF.

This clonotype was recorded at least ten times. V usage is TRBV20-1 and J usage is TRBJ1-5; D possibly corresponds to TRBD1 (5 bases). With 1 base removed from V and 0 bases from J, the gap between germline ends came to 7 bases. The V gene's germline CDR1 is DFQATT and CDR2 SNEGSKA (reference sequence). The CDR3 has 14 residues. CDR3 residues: CSARVGGSNQPQHF. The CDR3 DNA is TGCAGTGCTAGAGTGGGGGGTAGCAATCAGCCCCAGCATTTT.

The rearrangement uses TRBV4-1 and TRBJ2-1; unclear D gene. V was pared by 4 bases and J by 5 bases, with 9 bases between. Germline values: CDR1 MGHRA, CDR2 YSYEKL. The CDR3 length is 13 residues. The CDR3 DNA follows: TGCGCCAGCAGCCCCTTGGAGAACAATGAGCAGTTCTTC. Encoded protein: CASSPLENNEQFF.

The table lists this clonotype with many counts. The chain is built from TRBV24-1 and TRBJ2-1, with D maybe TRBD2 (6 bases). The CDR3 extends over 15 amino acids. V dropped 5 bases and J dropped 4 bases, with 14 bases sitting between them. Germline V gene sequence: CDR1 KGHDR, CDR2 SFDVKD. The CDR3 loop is CATSARGSTYNEQFF. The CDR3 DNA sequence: TGTGCCACCAGTGCTCGGGGGTCAACATACAATGAGCAGTTCTTC.

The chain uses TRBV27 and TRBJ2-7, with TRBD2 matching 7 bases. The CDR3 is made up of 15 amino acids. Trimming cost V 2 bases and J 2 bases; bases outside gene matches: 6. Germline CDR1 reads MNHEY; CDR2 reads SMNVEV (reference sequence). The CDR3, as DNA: TGTGCCAGCAGTTTAGCAGGGAGGGAGACCTACGAGCAGTACTTC. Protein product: CASSLAGRETYEQYF.

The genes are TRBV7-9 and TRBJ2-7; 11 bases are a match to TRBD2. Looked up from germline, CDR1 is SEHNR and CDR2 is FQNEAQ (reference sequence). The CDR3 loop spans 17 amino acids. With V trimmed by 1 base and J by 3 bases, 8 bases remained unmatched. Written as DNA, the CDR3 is TGTGCCAGCAGCTTAGAACCTATAGCGGGAGGGATCTACGAGCAGTACTTC. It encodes CASSLEPIAGGIYEQYF.

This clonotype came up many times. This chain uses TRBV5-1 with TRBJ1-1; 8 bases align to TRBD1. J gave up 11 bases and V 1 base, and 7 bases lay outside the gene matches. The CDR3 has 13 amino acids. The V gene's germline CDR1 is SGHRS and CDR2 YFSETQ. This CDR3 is CASSLMVQGVAFF. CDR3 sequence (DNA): TGCGCCAGCAGCTTGATGGTACAGGGGGTCGCTTTCTTT.

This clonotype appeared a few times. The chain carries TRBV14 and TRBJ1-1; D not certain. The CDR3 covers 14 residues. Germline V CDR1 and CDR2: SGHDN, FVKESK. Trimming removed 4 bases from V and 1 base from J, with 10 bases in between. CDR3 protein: CASSRFTENTEAFF. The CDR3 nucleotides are TGTGCCAGCAGCCGTTTCACGGAGAACACTGAAGCTTTCTTT.

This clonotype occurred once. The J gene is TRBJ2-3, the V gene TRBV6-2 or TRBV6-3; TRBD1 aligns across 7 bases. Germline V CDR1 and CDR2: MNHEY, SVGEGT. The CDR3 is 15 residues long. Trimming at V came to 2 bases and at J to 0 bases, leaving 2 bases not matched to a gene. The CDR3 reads CASSYDRESTDTQYF. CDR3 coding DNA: TGTGCCAGCAGTTACGACAGGGAAAGCACAGATACGCAGTATTTT.

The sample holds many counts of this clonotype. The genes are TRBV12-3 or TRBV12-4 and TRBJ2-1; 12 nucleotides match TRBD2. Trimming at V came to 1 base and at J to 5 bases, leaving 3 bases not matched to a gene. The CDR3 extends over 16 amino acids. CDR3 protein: CASSLGRTSGDNEQFF. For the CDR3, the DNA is TGTGCCAGCAGTTTAGGTCGGACTAGCGGGGACAATGAGCAGTTCTTC.

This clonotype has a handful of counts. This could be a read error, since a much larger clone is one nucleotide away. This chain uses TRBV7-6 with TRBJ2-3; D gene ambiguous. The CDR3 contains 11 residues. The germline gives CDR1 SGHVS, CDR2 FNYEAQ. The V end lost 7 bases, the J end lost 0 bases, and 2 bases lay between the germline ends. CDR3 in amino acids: CASISTDTQYF. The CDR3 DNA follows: TGTGCCAGCATCAGCACAGATACGCAGTATTTT.